One and the same sample provided the 11 T cell receptor beta chains below, sequenced in a study of spatial heterogeneity in lung cancer. Points from the study as a whole: How many expanded intratumoral alpha and beta TCRs were present tracked the tumor mutation count, which was a count of nonsynonymous mutations.

One entry per CDR3 protein results from TCRdb running MiXCR on the 5' RACE reads. This table has 9,700 or so distinct CDR3 sequences, 6.3% appearing once. These receptors have no known antigen. Time point indicated: sample taken at primary tumor resection. The material was lung tumor tissue, obtained at surgery. All receptors come from a male donor with early-stage non-small cell lung cancer.

This clonotype was counted ten times or more. The library was built for alpha chains, so this beta chain is an off-target read and its size means little. J is TRBJ2-3 and V is TRBV6-5, with D perhaps matching TRBD1 or TRBD2 (5 bases each). V gave up 6 bases and J gave up 2 bases, with 12 bases separating them. Germline CDR1 MNHEY, CDR2 SVGAGI. The CDR3 consists of 14 residues. The CDR3, as DNA: TGTGCCAGCAGGAGGGACCCAGCCACAGATACGCAGTATTTT. Translation gives CASRRDPATDTQYF.

There are many counts of this clonotype. The library was designed around alpha chains, so this beta chain is a stray read whose abundance carries little weight. V is TRBV30 and J is TRBJ1-3, with D tentatively TRBD1 (5 bases). Germline CDR1 reads GTSNPN; CDR2 reads SVGIG (reference sequence). Trimming pared 2 bases from V and 7 bases from J, leaving 6 bases between. The CDR3 sequence is 11 residues long. The CDR3 sequence: CAWSKGNTIYF. The CDR3 nucleotides read TGTGCCTGGAGTAAGGGGAACACCATATATTTT.

This clonotype is judged medium-sized. This beta chain is a stray read from a library made for alpha chains; its abundance is not meaningful. The rearrangement links TRBV20-1 to TRBJ2-3, with D hard to call. Germline CDR1 reads DFQATT; CDR2 reads SNEGSKA (reference sequence). Between the trimmed V and J ends, which lost 5 bases and 5 bases, there was a span of 5 bases. The CDR3 is 10 amino acids. CDR3 DNA sequence: TGCAGTGCTGCCCAAGATACGCAGTATTTT. Translating it yields CSAAQDTQYF.

This clonotype showed up just a few times. The library was built for alpha chains, so this beta chain is an off-target read and its size means little. The rearrangement joins TRBV29-1 to TRBJ2-3; D remains ambiguous. Trimming removed 6 bases at V and 4 bases at J, with 8 bases between. The CDR3 has 11 residues. Germline lookup yields CDR1 SQVTM and CDR2 ANQGSEA. CDR3 nucleotide sequence: TGCAGCGTGGCAGACCCAGATACGCAGTATTTT. Its protein is CSVADPDTQYF.

This clonotype was recorded at least ten times. This beta chain lies outside the target of a library built for alpha chains; its clone size means little. This sequence joins TRBV9 and TRBJ2-3; 7 nucleotides match TRBD1. With V trimmed by 3 bases and J by 6 bases, 13 bases remained unmatched. CDR1 SGDLS and CDR2 YYNGEE come from the germline V gene. The CDR3 extends over 16 amino acids. The CDR3 reads CASSEGTADYGDTQYF. The CDR3 nucleotides read TGTGCCAGCAGCGAGGGGACAGCCGACTACGGGGATACGCAGTATTTT.

Sample share makes this clonotype medium-sized. Since it is a stray read in a library aimed at alpha chains, this beta chain has a size that is not meaningful. This chain links TRBV24-1 with TRBJ1-1; TRBD1 is a possible D gene (5 bases). V was pared by 6 bases and J by 0 bases, with 10 bases between. Germline CDR1 and CDR2: KGHDR and SFDVKD. The CDR3 totals 14 residues. CDR3 region: CATSSGRMNTEAFF. The DNA for the CDR3 is TGTGCCACCAGTTCGGGACGGATGAACACTGAAGCTTTCTTT.

This clonotype was seen at least ten times. This beta chain was picked up by a library intended for alpha chains and is off target, so its count carries little meaning. V gene TRBV12-3 or TRBV12-4 combines with J gene TRBJ2-7, with 8 bases fitting TRBD1. This CDR3 has 13 amino acids. Trimming cost V 5 bases and J 7 bases; bases outside gene matches: 7. This CDR3 reads CASSGQGPREQYF. The CDR3 nucleotides are TGTGCCAGCAGTGGACAGGGTCCGAGGGAGCAGTACTTC.

This clonotype has at least ten counts. A library prepared for alpha chains yielded this beta chain as an off-target read; its size is of little meaning. Here the CDR3 reads CSARNPLAGAIDTQYF. CDR3 nucleotides: TGCAGTGCTAGGAATCCCCTAGCGGGAGCAATAGATACGCAGTATTTT. This rearrangement joins TRBV20-1 to TRBJ2-3; TRBD2 aligns across 10 bases. This CDR3 comprises 16 residues. Trimming at V came to 3 bases and at J to 5 bases, leaving 11 bases not matched to a gene. Germline loops: CDR1 DFQATT, CDR2 SNEGSKA (reference sequence).

This clonotype was observed at least ten times. A library prepared for alpha chains yielded this beta chain as an off-target read; its size is of little meaning. The chain joins TRBV9 to TRBJ2-7, with D hard to call. CDR1 and CDR2 from the germline V gene are SGDLS and YYNGEE. This CDR3 spans 15 amino acids. V was cut by 0 bases and J by 1 base, with 11 bases left in between. The CDR3 here is CASSVGAATSYEQYF. The CDR3 DNA follows: TGTGCCAGCAGCGTAGGGGCGGCCACGTCCTACGAGCAGTACTTC.

This clonotype has ten or more counts. Since the library was made to target alpha chains, this beta chain is a stray read and its abundance is not meaningful. The V call is TRBV28, the J call TRBJ1-2; 7 bases match TRBD1. The junction had 13 bases not matched to a gene; V was cut back by 4 bases and J by 5 bases. Germline CDR1 MDHEN, CDR2 SYDVKM. There are 16 residues in the CDR3. The DNA for the CDR3 is TGTGCCAGCAGTTCCGCCCGAGGGGACAGAACATATGGCTACACCTTC. The encoded protein is CASSSARGDRTYGYTF.

This clonotype was recorded at least ten times. As an off-target read in a library built for alpha chains, this beta chain has a frequency of little significance. This sequence joins TRBV28 and TRBJ1-6; 12 bases fit TRBD1. Germline V CDR1 and CDR2: MDHEN, SYDVKM. CDR3 length: 16 residues. V dropped 6 bases and J dropped 11; count of bases not matched to a gene: 11. Here the CDR3 reads CASRHTGTGGWAPLHF. DNA of the CDR3: TGTGCCAGCAGGCATACCGGGACAGGGGGCTGGGCACCCCTCCACTTT.